This is a list of T cell receptor beta chains from one sample in a study of CD8 T cells in ankylosing spondylitis. TCRdb called the 5' RACE reads again in MiXCR, with one record for every CDR3 protein. The sample includes 200,000 to 250,000 distinct CDR3 sequences, roughly 10% of them seen just once. The sequenced sample consisted of blood, either unsorted or a sorted T cell fraction (not recorded which). Source of these receptors: a male donor with ankylosing spondylitis or in good health (not recorded which). Both conserved end residues are part of each CDR3. D genes are given only for firm matches. Part of the rows lack a size; the others show once, few, many or a class for expanded clones.

D gene | J gene | V gene | clone size | CDR3 length | CDR3 DNA | CDR3 protein
. | TRBJ2-1 | TRBV27 | few | 15 | TGTGCCAGCAGTTTTTGGGCAGGGGCCAACAATGAGCAGTTCTTC | CASSFWAGANNEQFF
TRBD2 | TRBJ2-1 | TRBV5-1 | many | 17 | TGCGCCAGCAGCTTGGCGGGACTAGCGGGGGGTTACAATGAGCAGTTCTTC | CASSLAGLAGGYNEQFF
TRBD1 | TRBJ2-2 | TRBV24-1 | many | 16 | TGTGCCACCAGTGATCCCCGGGACAGCAACACCGGGGAGCTGTTTTTT | CATSDPRDSNTGELFF
. | TRBJ2-7 | TRBV5-1 | many | 16 | TGCGCCAGCAGCTTGGTTTTCGCGGAGAGAACCTACGAGCAGTACTTC | CASSLVFAERTYEQYF
TRBD1 | TRBJ2-3 | TRBV6-1 | many | 15 | TGTGCCAGCAGTATCGCGGACAGGGGAGCAGATACGCAGTATTTT | CASSIADRGADTQYF
. | TRBJ2-5 | TRBV10-3 | many | 14 | TGTGCCAGGCCGAGGTTTAACGGGTGGCAGACCCAGTACTTC | CARPRFNGWQTQYF
TRBD1 | TRBJ1-4 | TRBV18 | . | 17 | TGTGCCAGCTCACCACCGGGACAGCTTGCAACTAATGAAAAACTGTTTTTT | CASSPPGQLATNEKLFF
. | TRBJ2-4 | TRBV6-1 | few | 14 | TGTGCCAGCGCTGGGGGTCAGGATCCAAACATTCAGTACTTC | CASAGGQDPNIQYF
TRBD1 | TRBJ2-2 | TRBV28 | . | 14 | TGTGCCAGCAGTTTGGGGGGACAGGGGGCGGAGCTGTTTTTT | CASSLGGQGAELFF
TRBD1 | TRBJ2-3 | TRBV9 | many | 16 | TGTGCCAGCAGCGTAGCCAGGACAGGGGTACCAGATACGCAGTATTTT | CASSVARTGVPDTQYF
. | TRBJ1-2 | TRBV6-5 | many | 14 | TGTGCCAGCAGTTACTCGATGGCAGGGGCCCGCTACACCTTC | CASSYSMAGARYTF
. | TRBJ2-1 | TRBV28 | many | 12 | TGTGCCAGCAGTATTACAATCAATGAGCAGTTCTTC | CASSITINEQFF
TRBD1 | TRBJ1-1 | TRBV20-1 | many | 14 | TGCAGTGCTAGAGACCCCAGGGGGGGCACTGAAGCTTTCTTT | CSARDPRGGTEAFF
. | TRBJ2-5 | TRBV20-1 | many | 13 | TGCAGTGCTAGAAGCGATCCGAGAGAGACCCAGTACTTC | CSARSDPRETQYF
. | TRBJ2-7 | TRBV18 | . | 15 | TGTGCCAGCTCACCAGGACCAAAGAGGGCTTACGAGCAGTACTTC | CASSPGPKRAYEQYF
. | TRBJ1-1 | TRBV7-9 | many | 15 | TGTGCCAGCAGCTTAGCGGAGGTCCTCCTGACCGGAGCTTTCTTT | CASSLAEVLLTGAFF
. | TRBJ2-5 | TRBV29-1 | many | 11 | TGCAGCGTCGTGGCGTACGAGACCCAGTACTTC | CSVVAYETQYF
. | TRBJ2-7 | TRBV28 | few | 13 | TGTGCCGTATCCTTAGGGACCTCCTACGAGCAGTACTTC | CAVSLGTSYEQYF
. | TRBJ2-7 | TRBV18 | few | 13 | TGTGCCAGCCCAAGTCGAGGAACCTACGAGCAGTACTTC | CASPSRGTYEQYF
TRBD2 | TRBJ2-1 | TRBV6-4 | . | 15 | TGTGCCAGCAGTGTTGGGACTAGCGAGTACAATGAGCAGTTCTTC | CASSVGTSEYNEQFF
. | TRBJ2-3 | TRBV14 | . | 13 | TGTGCCAGCAGCCAGGGGACGGGTTATACGCAGTATTTT | CASSQGTGYTQYF
TRBD2 | TRBJ2-2 | TRBV25-1 | many | 14 | TGTGCCAGCAAACCGGGACTAGAGACCGGGGAGCTGTTTTTT | CASKPGLETGELFF
. | TRBJ2-2 | TRBV20-1 | . | 14 | TGCAGTGCTAGCGCGGGAACGAACACCGGGGAGCTGTTTTTT | CSASAGTNTGELFF
. | TRBJ2-3 | TRBV27 | few | 14 | TGTGCCAGCAGTTCCCACGACAGCACAGATACGCAGTATTTT | CASSSHDSTDTQYF
TRBD1 | TRBJ1-1 | TRBV7-9 | many | 13 | TGTGCCAGCAGCTTGCAGGGGGAAACTGAAGCTTTCTTT | CASSLQGETEAFF
. | TRBJ2-1 | TRBV30 | . | 13 | TGTGCCTGGAGTGTAACCAGGAAAAATGAGCAGTTCTTC | CAWSVTRKNEQFF
. | TRBJ1-4 | TRBV20-1 | many | 15 | TGCAGTGCTAGAGACGGCAGGGCAACTAATGAAAAACTGTTTTTT | CSARDGRATNEKLFF
TRBD1 | TRBJ1-1 | TRBV20-1 | many | 20 | TGCAGTGCTAGAGCCCTTTACGCCGGGACAGGGGGCGGCGGGAACACTGAAGCTTTCTTT | CSARALYAGTGGGGNTEAFF
. | TRBJ2-2 | TRBV5-1 | many | 16 | TGCGCCAGCAGCCTCAGGACAGCTTCGAACACCGGGGAGCTGTTTTTT | CASSLRTASNTGELFF
TRBD1 | TRBJ1-1 | TRBV5-1 | many | 16 | TGCGCCAGCAGCCGAACCCCACAGGGGCTGAACACTGAAGCTTTCTTT | CASSRTPQGLNTEAFF
. | TRBJ1-1 | TRBV7-9 | few | 14 | TGTGCCAGCAGCTTAGCGGTAACAGGAGCTGAAGCTTTCTTT | CASSLAVTGAEAFF
TRBD2 | TRBJ2-7 | TRBV29-1 | many | 15 | TGCAGCGCATACGGTCGGACTAGCGGGAGTCTCGAGCAGTACTTC | CSAYGRTSGSLEQYF
. | TRBJ1-2 | TRBV20-1 | many | 11 | TGCAGCGCGGGACAAGGATATGGCTACACCTTC | CSAGQGYGYTF
. | TRBJ1-6 | TRBV7-2 | . | 16 | TGTGCCAGCAGCTCCACCCTCGGGCAGGGGAATTCACCCCTCCACTTT | CASSSTLGQGNSPLHF
TRBD2 | TRBJ2-3 | TRBV29-1 | many | 14 | TGCAGCGTTGTGATTAGCGGGAACACAGATACGCAGTATTTT | CSVVISGNTDTQYF
. | TRBJ2-2 | TRBV12-3/TRBV12-4 | few | 15 | TGTGCCAGCAGCCCACTGACAGGGAACACCGGGGAGCTGTTTTTT | CASSPLTGNTGELFF
TRBD2 | TRBJ2-7 | TRBV7-9 | few | 15 | TGTGCCGCCGACGACTCCGCGGGAGTCCCCTACGAGCAGTACTTC | CAADDSAGVPYEQYF
TRBD1 | TRBJ2-7 | TRBV9 | many | 16 | TGTGCCAGCAGCGTAGCGTACGGGACAGGGGAGTACGAGCAGTACTTC | CASSVAYGTGEYEQYF
. | TRBJ1-1 | TRBV3-1 | few | 14 | TGTGCCAGCAGCCGATCTGACAGGAACACTGAAGCTTTCTTT | CASSRSDRNTEAFF
. | TRBJ2-7 | TRBV10-3 | many | 14 | TGTGCCATCAGTGAGTCGAGCACCGCCTACGAGCAGTACTTC | CAISESSTAYEQYF
TRBD1 | TRBJ2-7 | TRBV7-6 | many | 14 | TGTGCCAGCACCCCCGACAGGGCTGGCTACGAGCAGTACTTC | CASTPDRAGYEQYF
. | TRBJ2-5 | TRBV5-1 | many | 16 | TGCGCCAGCAGCCCCAGCCAGCGGAGACACCAAGAGACCCAGTACTTC | CASSPSQRRHQETQYF
. | TRBJ2-7 | TRBV3-1 | few | 13 | TGTGCCAGCAGCCAAGTGCCACAGAGCGAGCAGTACTTC | CASSQVPQSEQYF
. | TRBJ2-7 | TRBV28 | few | 13 | TGTGCCAGCAGTCGGGGCCCCCCTTTGGCGCAGTACTTC | CASSRGPPLAQYF
. | TRBJ1-2 | TRBV5-6 | many | 14 | TGTGCCAGCCGCCTATATCCAGATAACTATGGCTACACCTTC | CASRLYPDNYGYTF
. | TRBJ2-2 | TRBV12-3/TRBV12-4 | many | 13 | TGTGCCAGCAGTTTAGTAGTATCCGGGGAGCTGTTTTTT | CASSLVVSGELFF
. | TRBJ2-3 | TRBV28 | many | 15 | TGTGCCAGCAGTTTAGAGATGATTGGGTGGGATACGCAGTATTTT | CASSLEMIGWDTQYF
TRBD1 | TRBJ2-4 | TRBV12-3/TRBV12-4 | many | 14 | TGTGCCAGCAGCCCAGGGGGCGGAAGAAACATTCAGTACTTC | CASSPGGGRNIQYF
. | TRBJ1-1 | TRBV10-2 | many | 11 | TGCGCCAGCAGTGAGAACACTGAAGCTTTCTTT | CASSENTEAFF
TRBD1 | TRBJ1-1 | TRBV7-8 | many | 14 | TGTGCCAGCAGCTTTGGGGACAGGGGGTGGGAAGCTTTCTTT | CASSFGDRGWEAFF
. | TRBJ1-6 | TRBV15 | many | 14 | TGTGCCATCCCGGGACTCAGTGGAAATTCACCCCTCCACTTT | CAIPGLSGNSPLHF
. | TRBJ1-4 | TRBV19 | . | 14 | TGTGCCAGTAGTGCGACCTATAAGAATGAAAAACTGTTTTTT | CASSATYKNEKLFF
TRBD2 | TRBJ2-3 | TRBV2 | . | 17 | TGTGCCAGCAGTGAAGCTCTAGCGGGGAGGGGCACAGATACGCAGTATTTT | CASSEALAGRGTDTQYF